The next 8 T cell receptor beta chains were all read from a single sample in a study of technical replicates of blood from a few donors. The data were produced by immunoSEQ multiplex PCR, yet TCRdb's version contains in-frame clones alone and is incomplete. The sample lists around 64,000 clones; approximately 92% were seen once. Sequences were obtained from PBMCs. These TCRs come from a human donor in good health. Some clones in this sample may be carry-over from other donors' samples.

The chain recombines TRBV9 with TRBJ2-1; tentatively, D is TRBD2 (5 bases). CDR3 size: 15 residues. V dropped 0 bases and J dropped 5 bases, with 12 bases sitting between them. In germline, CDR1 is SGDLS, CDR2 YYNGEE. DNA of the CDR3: TGTGCCAGCAGCGTAGGGGCTAGCTGGCACAATGAGCAGTTCTTC. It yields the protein CASSVGASWHNEQFF.

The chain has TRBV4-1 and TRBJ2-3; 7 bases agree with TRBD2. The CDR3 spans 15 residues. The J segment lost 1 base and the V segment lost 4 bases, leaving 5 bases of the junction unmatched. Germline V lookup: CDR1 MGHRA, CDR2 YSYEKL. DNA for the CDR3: TGCGCCAGCAGCCCGGCGGGGGTGGGCACAGATACGCAGTATTTT. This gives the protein CASSPAGVGTDTQYF.

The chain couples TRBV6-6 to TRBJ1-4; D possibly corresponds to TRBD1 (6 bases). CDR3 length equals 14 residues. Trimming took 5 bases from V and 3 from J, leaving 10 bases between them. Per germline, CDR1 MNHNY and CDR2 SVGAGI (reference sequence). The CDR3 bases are TGTGCCAGCAGTCAGGGGTTATCTAATGAAAAACTGTTTTTT. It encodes CASSQGLSNEKLFF.

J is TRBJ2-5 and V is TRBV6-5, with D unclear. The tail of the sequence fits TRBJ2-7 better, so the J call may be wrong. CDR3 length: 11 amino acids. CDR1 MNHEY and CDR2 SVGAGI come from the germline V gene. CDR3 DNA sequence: TGTGCCAGCAGTGCACCCTACGAGCAGTACTTC. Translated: CASSAPYEQYF.

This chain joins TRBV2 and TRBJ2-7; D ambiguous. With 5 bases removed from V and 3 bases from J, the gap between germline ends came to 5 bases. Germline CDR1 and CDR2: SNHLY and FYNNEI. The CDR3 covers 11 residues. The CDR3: CASSLYYEQYF. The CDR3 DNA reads TGTGCCAGCAGTCTATACTACGAGCAGTACTTC.

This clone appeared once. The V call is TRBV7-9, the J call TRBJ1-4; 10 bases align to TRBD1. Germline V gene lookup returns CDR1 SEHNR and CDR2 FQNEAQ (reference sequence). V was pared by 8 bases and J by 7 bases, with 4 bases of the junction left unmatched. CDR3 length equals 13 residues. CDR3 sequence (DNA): TGTGCCAGCGACAGGGGGCGCGGTGAAAAACTGTTTTTT. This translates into CASDRGRGEKLFF.

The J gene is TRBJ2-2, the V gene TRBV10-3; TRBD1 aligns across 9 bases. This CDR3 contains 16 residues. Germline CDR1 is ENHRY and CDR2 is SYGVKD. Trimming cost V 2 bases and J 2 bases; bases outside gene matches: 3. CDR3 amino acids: CAISEGTGSNTGELFF. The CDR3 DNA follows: TGTGCCATCAGTGAGGGGACAGGGAGCAACACCGGGGAGCTGTTTTTT.

DNA for the CDR3: TGTGCCAGCAGCGGTTACACTGAAGCTTTCTTT. This codes for CASSGYTEAFF. This chain links TRBV28 with TRBJ1-1; D unresolved. The CDR3 covers 11 residues. Deletions cut 6 bases from V and 3 bases from J, with 5 bases between. Germline CDR1 is MDHEN and CDR2 is SYDVKM. The full variable domain, rest sourced from reference TRBV28 and TRBJ1-1, is DVKVTQSSRYLVKRTGEKVFLECVQDMDHENMFWYRQDPGLGLRLIYFSYDVKMKEKGDIPEGYSVSREKKERFSLILESASTNQTSMYLCASSGYTEAFFGQGTRLTVV.